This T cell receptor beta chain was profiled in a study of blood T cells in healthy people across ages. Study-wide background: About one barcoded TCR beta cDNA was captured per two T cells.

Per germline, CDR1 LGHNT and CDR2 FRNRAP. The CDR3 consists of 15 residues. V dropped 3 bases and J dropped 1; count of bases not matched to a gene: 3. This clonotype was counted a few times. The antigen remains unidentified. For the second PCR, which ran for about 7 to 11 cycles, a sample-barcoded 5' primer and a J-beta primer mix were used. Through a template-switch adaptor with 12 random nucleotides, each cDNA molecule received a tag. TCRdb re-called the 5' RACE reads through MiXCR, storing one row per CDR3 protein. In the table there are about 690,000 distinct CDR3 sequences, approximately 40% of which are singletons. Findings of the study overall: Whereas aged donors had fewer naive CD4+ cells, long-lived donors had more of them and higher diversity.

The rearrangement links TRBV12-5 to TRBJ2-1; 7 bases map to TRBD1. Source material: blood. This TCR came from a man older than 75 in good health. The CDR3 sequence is CASGLQGPSYNEQFF. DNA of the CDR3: TGTGCTAGTGGTTTACAGGGGCCGTCCTACAATGAGCAGTTCTTC.